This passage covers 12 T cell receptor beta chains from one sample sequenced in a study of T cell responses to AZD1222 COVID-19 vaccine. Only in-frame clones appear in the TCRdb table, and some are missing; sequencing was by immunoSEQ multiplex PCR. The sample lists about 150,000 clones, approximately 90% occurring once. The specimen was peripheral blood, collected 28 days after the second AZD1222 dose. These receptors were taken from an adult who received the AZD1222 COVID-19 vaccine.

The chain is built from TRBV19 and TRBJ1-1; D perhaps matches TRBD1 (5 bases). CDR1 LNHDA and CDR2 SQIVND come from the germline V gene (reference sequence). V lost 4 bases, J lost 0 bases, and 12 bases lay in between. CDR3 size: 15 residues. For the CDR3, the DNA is TGTGCCAGTAGTAGGGGACGGAGTATGAACACTGAAGCTTTCTTT. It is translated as CASSRGRSMNTEAFF.

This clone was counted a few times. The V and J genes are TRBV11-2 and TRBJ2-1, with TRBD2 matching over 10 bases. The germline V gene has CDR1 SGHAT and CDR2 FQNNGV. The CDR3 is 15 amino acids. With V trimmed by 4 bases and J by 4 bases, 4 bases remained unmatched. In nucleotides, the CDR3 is TGTGCCAGCAGCTACGGACTAGCGGAATACAATGAGCAGTTCTTC. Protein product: CASSYGLAEYNEQFF.

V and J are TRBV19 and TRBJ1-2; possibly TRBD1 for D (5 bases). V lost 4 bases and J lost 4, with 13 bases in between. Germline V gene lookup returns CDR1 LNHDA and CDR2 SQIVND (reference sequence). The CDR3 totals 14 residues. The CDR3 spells CASSTQGYTYGYTF. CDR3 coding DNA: TGTGCCAGTAGTACCCAGGGCTATACCTATGGCTACACCTTC.

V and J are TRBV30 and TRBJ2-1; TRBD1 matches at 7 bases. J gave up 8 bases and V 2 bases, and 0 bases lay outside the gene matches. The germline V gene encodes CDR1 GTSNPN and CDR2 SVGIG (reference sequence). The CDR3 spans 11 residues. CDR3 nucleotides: TGTGCCTGGAGTACAGGGGATGAGCAGTTCTTC. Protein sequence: CAWSTGDEQFF. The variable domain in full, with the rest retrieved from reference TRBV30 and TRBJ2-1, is SQTIHQWPATLVQPVGSPLSLECTVEGTSNPNLYWYRQAAGRGLQLLFYSVGIGQISSEVPQNLSASRPQDRQFILSSKKLLLSDSGFYLCAWSTGDEQFFGPGTRLTVL.

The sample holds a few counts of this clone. CDR3 amino acids: CASRPPTGFGYEQYF. The CDR3 coding sequence is TGTGCCAGCAGACCTCCAACAGGGTTTGGATACGAGCAGTACTTC. The chain links TRBV27 to TRBJ2-7; possibly TRBD1 for D (6 bases). The CDR3 has 15 amino acids. V lost 6 bases and J lost 4, with 19 bases in between. Germline V gene lookup returns CDR1 MNHEY and CDR2 SMNVEV (reference sequence).

This CDR3 reads CASSIAGTGDYEQYF. The DNA for the CDR3 is TGTGCCAGTAGTATAGCGGGGACAGGGGACTACGAGCAGTACTTC. V usage is TRBV19 and J usage is TRBJ2-7; TRBD1 matches 10 bases. Trimming removed 1 base from V and 3 bases from J; junction bases left unmatched: 3. The CDR3 is 15 amino acids. CDR1 is LNHDA and CDR2 is SQIVND in the germline V gene (reference sequence).

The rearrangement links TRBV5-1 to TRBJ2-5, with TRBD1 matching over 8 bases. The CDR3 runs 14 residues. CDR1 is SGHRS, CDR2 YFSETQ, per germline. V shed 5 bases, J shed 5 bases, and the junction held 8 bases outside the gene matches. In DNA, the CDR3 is TGCGCCAGCAGGACAGGGGCTAATAGGGAGACCCAGTACTTC. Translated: CASRTGANRETQYF.

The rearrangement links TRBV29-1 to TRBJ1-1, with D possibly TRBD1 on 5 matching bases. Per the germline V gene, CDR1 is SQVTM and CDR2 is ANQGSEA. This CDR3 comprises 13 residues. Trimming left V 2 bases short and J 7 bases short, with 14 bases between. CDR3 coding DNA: TGCAGCGTTGAACGGGGAAGGGGCCTTGAAGCTTTCTTT. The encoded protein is CSVERGRGLEAFF.

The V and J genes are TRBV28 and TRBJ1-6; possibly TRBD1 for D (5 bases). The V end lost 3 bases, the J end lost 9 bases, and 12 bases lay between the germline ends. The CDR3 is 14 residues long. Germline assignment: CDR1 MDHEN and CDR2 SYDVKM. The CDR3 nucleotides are TGTGCCAGCAGTTTTTCATCAGGGACTTCACCCCTCCACTTT. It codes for CASSFSSGTSPLHF.

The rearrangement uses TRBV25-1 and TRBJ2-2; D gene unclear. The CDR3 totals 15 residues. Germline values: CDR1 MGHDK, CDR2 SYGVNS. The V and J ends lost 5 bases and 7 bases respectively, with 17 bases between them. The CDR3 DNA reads TGTGCCAGCAGTCCTCTCGAAGTGTTAGACGGGGAGCTGTTTTTT. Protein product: CASSPLEVLDGELFF. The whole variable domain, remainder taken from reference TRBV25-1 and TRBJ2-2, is EADIYQTPRYLVIGTGKKITLECSQTMGHDKMYWYQQDPGMELHLIHYSYGVNSTEKGDLSSESTVSRIRTEHFPLTLESARPSHTSQYLCASSPLEVLDGELFFGEGSRLTVL.

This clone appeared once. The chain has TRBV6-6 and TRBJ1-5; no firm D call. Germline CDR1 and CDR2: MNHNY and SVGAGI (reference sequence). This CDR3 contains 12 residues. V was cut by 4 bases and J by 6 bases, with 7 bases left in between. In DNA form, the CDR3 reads TGTGCCAGCAGTTTAGAGGTTCAGCCCCAGCATTTT. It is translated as CASSLEVQPQHF.

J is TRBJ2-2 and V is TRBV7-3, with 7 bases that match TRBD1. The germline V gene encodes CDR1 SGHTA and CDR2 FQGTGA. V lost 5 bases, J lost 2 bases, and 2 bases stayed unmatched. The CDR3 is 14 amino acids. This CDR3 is CASSRDSNTGELFF. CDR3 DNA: TGTGCCAGCAGCCGGGACAGCAACACCGGGGAGCTGTTTTTT.